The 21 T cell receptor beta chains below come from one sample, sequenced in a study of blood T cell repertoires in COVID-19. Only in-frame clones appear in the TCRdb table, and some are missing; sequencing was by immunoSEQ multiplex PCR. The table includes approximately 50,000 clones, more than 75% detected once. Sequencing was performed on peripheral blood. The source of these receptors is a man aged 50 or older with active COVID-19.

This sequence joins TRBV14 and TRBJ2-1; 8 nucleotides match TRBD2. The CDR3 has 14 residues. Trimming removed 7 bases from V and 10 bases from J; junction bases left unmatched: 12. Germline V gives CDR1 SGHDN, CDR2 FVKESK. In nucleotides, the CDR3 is TGTGCCAGCAACATCGCCGGGACTAGTGGAGAGCAGTTCTTC. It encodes CASNIAGTSGEQFF.

CDR3: CASSQGGGPVYGYTF. The CDR3 DNA is TGCGCCAGCAGCCAAGGAGGGGGACCGGTCTATGGCTACACCTTC. The gene calls are TRBV4-1 and TRBJ1-2, with a tentative D call TRBD1 (6 bases). The CDR3 has 15 amino acids. Trimming stripped 1 base from V and 4 bases from J, with 13 bases between. CDR1 and CDR2 from the germline V gene are MGHRA and YSYEKL.

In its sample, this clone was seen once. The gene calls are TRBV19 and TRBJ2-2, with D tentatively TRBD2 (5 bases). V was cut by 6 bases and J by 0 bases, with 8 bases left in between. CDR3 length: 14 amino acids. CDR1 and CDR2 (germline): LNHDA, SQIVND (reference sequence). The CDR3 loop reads CASRILANTGELFF. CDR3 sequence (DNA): TGTGCCAGTAGGATACTAGCGAACACCGGGGAGCTGTTTTTT.

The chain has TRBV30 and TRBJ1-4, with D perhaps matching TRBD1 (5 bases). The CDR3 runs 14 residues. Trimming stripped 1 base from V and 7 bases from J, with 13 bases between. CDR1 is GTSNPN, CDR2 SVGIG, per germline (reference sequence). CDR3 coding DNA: TGTGCCTGGAGTGAAAGGGGCGCAACTGAAAAACTGTTTTTT. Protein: CAWSERGATEKLFF.

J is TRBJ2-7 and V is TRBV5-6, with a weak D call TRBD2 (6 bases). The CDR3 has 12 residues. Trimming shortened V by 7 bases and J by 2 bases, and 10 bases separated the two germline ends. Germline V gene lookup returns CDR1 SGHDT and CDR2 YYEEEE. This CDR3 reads CASSRGAYEQYF. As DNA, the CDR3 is TGTGCCAGCTCGCGGGGAGCCTACGAGCAGTACTTC.

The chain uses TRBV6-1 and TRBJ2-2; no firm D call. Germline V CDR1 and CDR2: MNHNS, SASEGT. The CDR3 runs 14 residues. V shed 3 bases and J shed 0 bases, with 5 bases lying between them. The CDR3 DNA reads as TGTGCCAGCAGTGACAGGACGAACACCGGGGAGCTGTTTTTT. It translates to CASSDRTNTGELFF.

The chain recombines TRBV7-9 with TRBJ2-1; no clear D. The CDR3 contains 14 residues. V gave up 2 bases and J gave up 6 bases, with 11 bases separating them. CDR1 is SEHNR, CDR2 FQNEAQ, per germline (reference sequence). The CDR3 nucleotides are TGTGCCAGCAGCTTACCCGGGTCCCTCAATGAGCAGTTCTTC. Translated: CASSLPGSLNEQFF.

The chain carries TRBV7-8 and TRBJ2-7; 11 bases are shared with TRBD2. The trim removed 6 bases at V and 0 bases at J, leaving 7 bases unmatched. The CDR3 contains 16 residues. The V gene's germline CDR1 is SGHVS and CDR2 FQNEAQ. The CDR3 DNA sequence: TGTGCCAGCAGTGGTAGCGGGGGGGTCCTCTCCTACGAGCAGTACTTC. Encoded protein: CASSGSGGVLSYEQYF.

The DNA for the CDR3 is TGTGCCACCGGGGCAGGGGTCTCCTACAATGAGCAGTTCTTC. It yields the protein CATGAGVSYNEQFF. The chain uses TRBV24-1 and TRBJ2-1; D is possibly TRBD1 (6 bases). The CDR3 is 14 residues long. CDR1 and CDR2 (germline): KGHDR, SFDVKD. V lost 9 bases and J 0 bases, leaving 11 bases between the germline ends.

CDR3 coding DNA: TGTGCCTGGAGCGGTCCGGGACAGGGGAAATATGGCTACACCTTC. Translation gives CAWSGPGQGKYGYTF. J is TRBJ1-2 and V is TRBV30; 10 nucleotides align to TRBD1. Trimming removed 3 bases from V and 5 bases from J; junction bases left unmatched: 9. This CDR3 has 15 residues. Germline assignment: CDR1 GTSNPN and CDR2 SVGIG (reference sequence). Full variable domain (rest looked up from reference TRBV30 and TRBJ1-2): SQTIHQWPATLVQPVGSPLSLECTVEGTSNPNLYWYRQAAGRGLQLLFYSVGIGQISSEVPQNLSASRPQDRQFILSSKKLLLSDSGFYLCAWSGPGQGKYGYTFGSGTRLTVV.

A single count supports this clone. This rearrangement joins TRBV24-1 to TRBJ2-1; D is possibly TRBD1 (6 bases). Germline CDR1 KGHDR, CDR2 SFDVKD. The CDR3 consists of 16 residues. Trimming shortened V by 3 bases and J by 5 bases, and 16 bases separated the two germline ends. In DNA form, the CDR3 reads TGTGCCACCAGTGATCCCGACAGGCGTGCTAACAATGAGCAGTTCTTC. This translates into CATSDPDRRANNEQFF.

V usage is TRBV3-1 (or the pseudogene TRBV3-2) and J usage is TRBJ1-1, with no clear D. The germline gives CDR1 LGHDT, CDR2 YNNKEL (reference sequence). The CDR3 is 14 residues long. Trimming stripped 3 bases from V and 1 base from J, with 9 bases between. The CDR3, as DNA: TGTGCCAGCAGCCACCCCGAGAGGAACACTGAAGCTTTCTTT. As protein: CASSHPERNTEAFF.

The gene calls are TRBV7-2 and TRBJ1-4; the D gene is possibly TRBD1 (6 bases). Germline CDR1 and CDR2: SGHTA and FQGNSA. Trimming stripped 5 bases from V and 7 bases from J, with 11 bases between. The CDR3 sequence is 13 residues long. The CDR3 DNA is TGTGCCAGCAGCCCCGGGACAAGTGAAAAACTGTTTTTT. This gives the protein CASSPGTSEKLFF.

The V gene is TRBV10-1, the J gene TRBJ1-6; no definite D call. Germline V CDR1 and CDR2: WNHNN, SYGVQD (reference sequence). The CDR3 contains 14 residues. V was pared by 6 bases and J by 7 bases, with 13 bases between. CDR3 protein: CASREGPGNSPLHF. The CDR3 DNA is TGCGCCAGCAGGGAGGGCCCGGGGAATTCACCCCTCCACTTT.

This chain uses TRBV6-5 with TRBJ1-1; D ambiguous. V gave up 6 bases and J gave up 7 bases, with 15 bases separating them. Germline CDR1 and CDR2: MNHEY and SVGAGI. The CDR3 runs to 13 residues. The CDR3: CASRPPGVLEAFF. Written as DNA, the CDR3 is TGTGCCAGCAGACCACCCGGGGTGCTTGAAGCTTTCTTT.

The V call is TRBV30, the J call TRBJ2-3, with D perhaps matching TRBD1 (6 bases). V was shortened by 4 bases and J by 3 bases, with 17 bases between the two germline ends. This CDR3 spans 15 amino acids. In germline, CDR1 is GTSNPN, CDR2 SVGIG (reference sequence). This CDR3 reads CAWTPRTVPTDTQYF. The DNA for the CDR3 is TGTGCCTGGACCCCCCGGACAGTGCCTACAGATACGCAGTATTTT.

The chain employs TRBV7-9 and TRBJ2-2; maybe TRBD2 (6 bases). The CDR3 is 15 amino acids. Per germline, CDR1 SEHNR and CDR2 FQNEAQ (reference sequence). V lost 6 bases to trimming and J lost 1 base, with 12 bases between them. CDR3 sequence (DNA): TGTGCCAGCAGGGGGGGACTCCTGAACACCGGGGAGCTGTTTTTT. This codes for CASRGGLLNTGELFF.

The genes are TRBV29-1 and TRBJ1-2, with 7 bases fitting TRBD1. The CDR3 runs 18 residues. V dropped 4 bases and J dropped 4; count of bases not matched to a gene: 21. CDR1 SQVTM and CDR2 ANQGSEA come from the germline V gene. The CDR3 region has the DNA TGCAGCGTTGCAAAGATTGGCACGAAAGACGGGACAGCCTATGGCTACACCTTC. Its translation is CSVAKIGTKDGTAYGYTF.

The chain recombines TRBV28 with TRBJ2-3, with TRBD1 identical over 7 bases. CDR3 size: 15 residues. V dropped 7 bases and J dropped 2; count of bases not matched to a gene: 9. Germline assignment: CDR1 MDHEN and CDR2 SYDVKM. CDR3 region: CASITPGQYTDTQYF. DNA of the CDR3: TGTGCCAGCATCACCCCGGGACAGTACACAGATACGCAGTATTTT.

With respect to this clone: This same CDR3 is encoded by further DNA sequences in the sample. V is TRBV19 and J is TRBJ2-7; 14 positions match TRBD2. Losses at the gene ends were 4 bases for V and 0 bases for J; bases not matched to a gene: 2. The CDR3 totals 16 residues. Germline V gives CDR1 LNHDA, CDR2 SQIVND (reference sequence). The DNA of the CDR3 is TGTGCCAGTAGTAAGGGACTAGCGGGGGACTCCTACGAGCAGTACTTC. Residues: CASSKGLAGDSYEQYF. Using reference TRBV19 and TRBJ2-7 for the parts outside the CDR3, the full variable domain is DGGITQSPKYLFRKEGQNVTLSCEQNLNHDAMYWYRQDPGQGLRLIYYSQIVNDFQKGDIAEGYSVSREKKESFPLTVTSAQKNPTAFYLCASSKGLAGDSYEQYFGPGTRLTVT.

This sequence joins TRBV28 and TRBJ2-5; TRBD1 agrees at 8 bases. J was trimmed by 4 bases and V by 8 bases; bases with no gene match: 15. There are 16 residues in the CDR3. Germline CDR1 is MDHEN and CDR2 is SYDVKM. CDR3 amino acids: CASHSFTAGGRETQYF. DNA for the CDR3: TGTGCCAGCCATTCCTTTACGGCAGGGGGCAGAGAGACCCAGTACTTC.